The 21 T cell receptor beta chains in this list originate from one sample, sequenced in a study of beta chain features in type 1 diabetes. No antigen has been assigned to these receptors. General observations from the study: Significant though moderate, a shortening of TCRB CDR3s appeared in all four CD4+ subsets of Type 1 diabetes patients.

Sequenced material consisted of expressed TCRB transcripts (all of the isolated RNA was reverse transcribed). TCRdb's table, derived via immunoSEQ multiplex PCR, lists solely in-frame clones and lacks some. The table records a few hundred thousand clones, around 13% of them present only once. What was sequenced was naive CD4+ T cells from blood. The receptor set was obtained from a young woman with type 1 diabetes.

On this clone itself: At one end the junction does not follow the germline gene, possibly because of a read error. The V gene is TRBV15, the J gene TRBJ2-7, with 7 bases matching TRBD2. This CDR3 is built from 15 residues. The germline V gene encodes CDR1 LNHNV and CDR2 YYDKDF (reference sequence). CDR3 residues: CATRRGTTSRDEQYF. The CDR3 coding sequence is TGTGCCACCAGAAGAGGGACTACCTCTCGGGACGAGCAGTACTTC.

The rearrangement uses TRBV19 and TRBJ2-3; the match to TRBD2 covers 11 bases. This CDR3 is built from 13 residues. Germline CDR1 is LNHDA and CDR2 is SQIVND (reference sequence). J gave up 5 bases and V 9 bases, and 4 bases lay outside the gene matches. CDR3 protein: CASRLAGLDTQYF. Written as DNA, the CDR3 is TGTGCCAGCCGACTAGCGGGACTAGATACGCAGTATTTT.

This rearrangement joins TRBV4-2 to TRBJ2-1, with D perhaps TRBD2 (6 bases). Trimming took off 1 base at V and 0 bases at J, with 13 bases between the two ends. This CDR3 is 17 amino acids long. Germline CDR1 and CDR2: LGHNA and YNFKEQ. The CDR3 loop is CASSQVALRDSYNEQFF. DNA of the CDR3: TGTGCCAGCAGCCAAGTCGCCTTGCGGGACTCCTACAATGAGCAGTTCTTC.

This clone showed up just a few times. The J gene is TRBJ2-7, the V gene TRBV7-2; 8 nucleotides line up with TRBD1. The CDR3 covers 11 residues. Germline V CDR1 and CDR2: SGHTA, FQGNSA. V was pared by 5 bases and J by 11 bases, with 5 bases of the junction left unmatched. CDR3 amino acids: CASSLDREEYF. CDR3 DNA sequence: TGTGCCAGCAGCCTGGACAGGGAAGAGTACTTC.

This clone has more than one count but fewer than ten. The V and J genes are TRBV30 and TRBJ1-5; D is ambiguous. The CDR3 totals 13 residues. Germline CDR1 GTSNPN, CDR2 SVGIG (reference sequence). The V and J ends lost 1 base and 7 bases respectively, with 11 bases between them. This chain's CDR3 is CAWSDGGGQPQHF. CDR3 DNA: TGTGCCTGGAGTGACGGAGGAGGCCAGCCCCAGCATTTT. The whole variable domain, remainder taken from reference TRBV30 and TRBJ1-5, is SQTIHQWPATLVQPVGSPLSLECTVEGTSNPNLYWYRQAAGRGLQLLFYSVGIGQISSEVPQNLSASRPQDRQFILSSKKLLLSDSGFYLCAWSDGGGQPQHFGDGTRLSIL.

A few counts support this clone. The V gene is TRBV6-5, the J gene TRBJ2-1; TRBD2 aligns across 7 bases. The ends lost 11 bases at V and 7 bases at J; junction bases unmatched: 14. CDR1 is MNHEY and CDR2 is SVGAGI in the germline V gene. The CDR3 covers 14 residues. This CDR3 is CAVRPGGGRNEQFF. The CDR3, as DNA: TGTGCCGTACGTCCGGGAGGAGGTCGAAATGAGCAGTTCTTC.

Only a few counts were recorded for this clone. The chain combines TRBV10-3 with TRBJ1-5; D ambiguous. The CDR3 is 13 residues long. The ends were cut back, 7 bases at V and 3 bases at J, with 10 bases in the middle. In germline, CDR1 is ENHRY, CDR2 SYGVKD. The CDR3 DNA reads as TGTGCCATCACGGCGGGAGACAATCAGCCCCAGCATTTT. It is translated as CAITAGDNQPQHF.

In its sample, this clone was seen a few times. CDR3 in amino acids: CASSEPGTPDTQYF. The CDR3 nucleotides are TGTGCCAGCAGTGAACCTGGGACACCCGATACGCAGTATTTT. V and J are TRBV25-1 and TRBJ2-3; D is perhaps TRBD1 (6 bases). V was shortened by 2 bases and J by 6 bases, with 12 bases between the two germline ends. Per germline, CDR1 MGHDK and CDR2 SYGVNS. The CDR3 sequence is 14 residues long.

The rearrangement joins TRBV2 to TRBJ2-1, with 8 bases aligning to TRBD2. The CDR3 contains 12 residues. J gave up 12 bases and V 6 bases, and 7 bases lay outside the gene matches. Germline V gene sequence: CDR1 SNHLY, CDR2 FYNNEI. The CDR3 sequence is CASREIAGRQFF. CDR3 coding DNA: TGTGCCAGCAGGGAAATAGCGGGGAGGCAGTTCTTC.

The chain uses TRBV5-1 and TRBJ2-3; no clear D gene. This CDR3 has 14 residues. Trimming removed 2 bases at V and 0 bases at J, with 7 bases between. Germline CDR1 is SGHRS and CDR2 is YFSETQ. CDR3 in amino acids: CASSFPESTDTQYF. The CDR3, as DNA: TGCGCCAGCAGCTTCCCGGAGAGCACAGATACGCAGTATTTT.

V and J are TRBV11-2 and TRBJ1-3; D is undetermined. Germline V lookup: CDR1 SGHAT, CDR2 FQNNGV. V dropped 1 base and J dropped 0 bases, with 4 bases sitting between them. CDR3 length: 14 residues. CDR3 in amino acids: CASSLVGSGNTIYF. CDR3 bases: TGTGCCAGCAGCTTAGTCGGCTCTGGAAACACCATATATTTT. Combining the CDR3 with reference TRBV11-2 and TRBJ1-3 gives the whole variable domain EAGVAQSPRYKIIEKRQSVAFWCNPISGHATLYWYQQILGQGPKLLIQFQNNGVVDDSQLPKDRFSAERLKGVDSTLKIQPAKLEDSAVYLCASSLVGSGNTIYFGEGSWLTVV.

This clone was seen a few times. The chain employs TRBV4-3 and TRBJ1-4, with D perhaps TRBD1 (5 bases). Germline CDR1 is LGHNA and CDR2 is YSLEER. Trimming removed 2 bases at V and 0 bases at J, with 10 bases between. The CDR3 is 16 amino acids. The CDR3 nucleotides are TGCGCCAGCAGCCAAACAGGCCTAGCAACTAATGAAAAACTGTTTTTT. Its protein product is CASSQTGLATNEKLFF.

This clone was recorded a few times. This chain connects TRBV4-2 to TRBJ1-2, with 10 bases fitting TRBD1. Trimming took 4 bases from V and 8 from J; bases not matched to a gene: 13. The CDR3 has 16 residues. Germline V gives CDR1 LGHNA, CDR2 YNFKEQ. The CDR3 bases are TGTGCCAGCAGCCGTGGACAGGGGGTGAAACTCGGCGGCTACACCTTC. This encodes CASSRGQGVKLGGYTF.

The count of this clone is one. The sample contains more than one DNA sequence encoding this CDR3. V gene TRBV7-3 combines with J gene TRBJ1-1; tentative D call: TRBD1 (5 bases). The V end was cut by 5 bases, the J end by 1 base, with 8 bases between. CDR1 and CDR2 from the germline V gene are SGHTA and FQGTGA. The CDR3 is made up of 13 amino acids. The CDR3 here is CASSRDRNTEAFF. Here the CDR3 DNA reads TGTGCCAGCAGCCGCGACAGGAACACTGAAGCTTTCTTT.

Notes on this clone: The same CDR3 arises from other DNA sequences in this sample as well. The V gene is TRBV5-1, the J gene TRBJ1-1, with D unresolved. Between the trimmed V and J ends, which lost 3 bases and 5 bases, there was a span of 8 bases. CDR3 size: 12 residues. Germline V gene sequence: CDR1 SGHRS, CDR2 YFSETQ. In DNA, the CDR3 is TGCGCCAGCAGCTCGAGAGGGACTGAAGCTTTCTTT. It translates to CASSSRGTEAFF.

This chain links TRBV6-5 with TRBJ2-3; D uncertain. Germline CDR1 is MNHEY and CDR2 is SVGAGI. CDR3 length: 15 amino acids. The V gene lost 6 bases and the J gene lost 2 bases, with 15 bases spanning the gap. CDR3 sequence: CASRPETMPTDTQYF. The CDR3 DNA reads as TGTGCCAGCAGACCCGAAACAATGCCCACAGATACGCAGTATTTT.

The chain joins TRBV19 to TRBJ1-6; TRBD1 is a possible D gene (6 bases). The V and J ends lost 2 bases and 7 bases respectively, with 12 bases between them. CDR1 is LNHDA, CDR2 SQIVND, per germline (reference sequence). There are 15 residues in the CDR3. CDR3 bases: TGTGCCAGTAGTATATTGAGGGGGGGGAATTCACCCCTCCACTTT. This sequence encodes CASSILRGGNSPLHF.

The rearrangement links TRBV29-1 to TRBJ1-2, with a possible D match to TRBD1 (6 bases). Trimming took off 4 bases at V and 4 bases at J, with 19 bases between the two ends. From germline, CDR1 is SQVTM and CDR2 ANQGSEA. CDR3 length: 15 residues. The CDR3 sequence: CSVAPGRGGTYGYTF. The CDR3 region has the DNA TGCAGCGTTGCCCCCGGAAGAGGGGGAACCTATGGCTACACCTTC.

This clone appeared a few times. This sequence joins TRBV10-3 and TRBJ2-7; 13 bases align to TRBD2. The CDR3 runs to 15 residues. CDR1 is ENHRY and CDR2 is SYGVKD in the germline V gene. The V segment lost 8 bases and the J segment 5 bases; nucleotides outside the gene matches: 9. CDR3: CAILGGLAGRDEQYF. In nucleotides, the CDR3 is TGTGCCATCCTAGGGGGACTAGCGGGAAGGGACGAGCAGTACTTC.

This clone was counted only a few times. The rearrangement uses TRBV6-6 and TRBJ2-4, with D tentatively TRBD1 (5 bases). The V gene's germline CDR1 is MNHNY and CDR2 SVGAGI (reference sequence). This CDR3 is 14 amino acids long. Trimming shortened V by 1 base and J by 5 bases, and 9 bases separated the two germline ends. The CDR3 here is CASSYLQVENIQYF. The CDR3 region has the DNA TGTGCCAGCAGTTACTTACAGGTCGAAAACATTCAGTACTTC.

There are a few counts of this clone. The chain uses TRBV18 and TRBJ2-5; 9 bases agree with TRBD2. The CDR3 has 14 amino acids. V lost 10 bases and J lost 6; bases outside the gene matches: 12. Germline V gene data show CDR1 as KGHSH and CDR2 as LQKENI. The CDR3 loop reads CATQAGGGPQTQYF. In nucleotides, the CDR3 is TGTGCCACACAAGCGGGAGGCGGCCCGCAGACCCAGTACTTC.